This passage covers 28 T cell receptor delta chains from one sample sequenced in a study of γδ T cells in repeated Plasmodium falciparum infection. Bulk repertoires came from Vgamma9/Vdelta2+ or Vdelta2-negative gammadelta T cells flow-sorted from PBMC. With CATT, TCRdb re-called clones from the multiplex PCR reads. The table includes about 48,000 delta-chain clones, 1.5% to 2% detected once. The source material was gamma-delta T cells from blood. The receptor set was obtained from a pool of human donors (malaria-infected and uninfected, not separated).

Points on this clone: A single base is all that separates this from a far larger clone, so a read error is likely. The J segment was not called; the V segment is TRDV2. Germline values: CDR1 GEAIGNYY, CDR2 EKD. The CDR3 contains 15 residues. CDR3 residues: CACDTGYVYTDKLIF. CDR3 nucleotides: TGTGCCTGTGACACCGGTTACGTATACACCGATAAGCTCATCTTT.

Concerning this clone itself: This probably arose from a read error, given a far larger clone one base away. The rearrangement uses TRDV1 and TRDJ1; D unclear. Assignment of the J gene here rests on matching the DNA to germline, because TCRdb gives none. The germline V and J ends were trimmed by 3 bases and 9 bases, with 20 bases remaining between them. Germline V gene lookup returns CDR1 TSWWSYY and CDR2 QGS. This CDR3 has 15 residues. The chain's CDR3 is CALGELRGSHAELIF. The DNA for the CDR3 is TGTGCTCTTGGGGAGCTAAGAGGATCCCACGCTGAACTCATCTTT.

Points on this clone: Given a far larger clone just one base away, this is likely a sequencing read error. The sample carries other DNA sequences with the same CDR3. The chain combines TRDV1 with TRDJ1, with a weak D call TRDD2 (6 bases). The germline V gene has CDR1 TSWWSYY and CDR2 QGS. The CDR3 totals 14 residues. As DNA, the CDR3 is TGTGCTCTTGGGGACTCCTTCCGACCTGATAAGCTCATCTTT. The encoded protein is CALGDSFRPDKLIF.

This clone was seen more than once but under ten times. The amino acid sequence in TCRdb belongs to a much larger clone and departs from this DNA's translation at residue 15, likely a sequencing read error; the sequence shown is translated from the DNA. This chain connects TRDV1 to TRDJ1, with 7 positions matching TRDD3. The J gene is not listed in TCRdb, so it was assigned here from a DNA match to germline. Unmatched junction bases numbered 22, after V lost 0 bases and J lost 0 bases. Per the germline V gene, CDR1 is TSWWSYY and CDR2 is QGS. This CDR3 has 22 residues. The CDR3: CALGELVGFTNGGPPYTDKLIF. The CDR3 DNA is TGTGCTCTTGGGGAACTCGTAGGGTTTACGAATGGGGGACCTCCCTACACCGATAAACTCATCTTT.

This clone was counted many times. The V call is TRDV1, the J call TRDJ1; 10 bases map to TRDD3. The germline gives CDR1 TSWWSYY, CDR2 QGS. V was clipped by 4 bases and J by 4 bases; unmatched bases: 36. The CDR3 runs to 25 residues. CDR3 sequence (DNA): TGTGCTCTTGGGGTCCAGCCGTTTCCAGTCCGAGTACTGGGGGATCAGGACCAACGGGTCGATAAACTCATCTTT. As protein: CALGVQPFPVRVLGDQDQRVDKLIF.

A remark on this clone: TCRdb pairs this DNA with a much larger clone's protein that differs at residue 8, likely a read error; the protein shown was translated from the DNA. The sample contains more than one DNA sequence encoding this CDR3. The gene calls are TRDV1 and TRDJ1; TRDD3 aligns across 11 bases. In the absence of a J gene in TCRdb, the DNA was matched to germline to assign it here. Germline V gene sequence: CDR1 TSWWSYY, CDR2 QGS. This CDR3 has 22 residues. V lost 3 bases to trimming and J lost 5 bases; unmatched junction nucleotides: 26. The CDR3 DNA reads as TGTGCTCTTGGGGATTCTTCCTTGCTCGGAAGAGTGTGGGGGATACGCACTGATAAACTCATCTTT. Translating it yields CALGDSSLLGRVWGIRTDKLIF.

This clone occurred a few times. A far more abundant clone sits one base away, making this likely a read error. Other DNA variants within this sample encode the same CDR3. This chain connects TRDV1 to TRDJ1; 12 bases agree with TRDD3. TCRdb offers no J gene call, so here the DNA was matched to germline to obtain one. CDR3 length: 26 residues. CDR1 and CDR2 from the germline V gene are TSWWSYY and QGS. The J segment lost 1 base and the V segment lost 0 bases, leaving 30 bases of the junction unmatched. The chain's CDR3 is CALGELHTFLQTPYWGIQSCTDKLIF. CDR3 DNA sequence: TGTGCTCTTGGGGAACTCCACACCTTCCTACAGACCCCGTACTGGGGGATACAGTCTTGCACCGATAAACTCATCTTT.

At least ten counts were recorded for this clone. A read error may explain this, as a much larger clone is one base away. Different DNA sequences within this sample yield the same CDR3. The V call is TRDV1, the J call TRDJ1; 11 bases are shared with TRDD3. Assignment of the J gene here rests on matching the DNA to germline, because TCRdb gives none. Germline lookup yields CDR1 TSWWSYY and CDR2 QGS. The CDR3 is made up of 25 amino acids. In DNA, the CDR3 is TGTGCTCTCGGGGATTTGTCCACTCCATTCCCTGAGGGATTGTACTGGGGGATAACGTCCGATAAACTCATCTTT. This encodes CALGDLSTPFPEGLYWGITSDKLIF.

In its sample, this clone was seen a few times. With only one base between it and a far larger clone, this is likely a read error. Different DNA sequences within this sample yield the same CDR3. No J gene was assigned, while the V gene was called as TRDV2. The CDR3 is 13 amino acids. Looked up from germline, CDR1 is GEAIGNYY and CDR2 is EKD. The DNA for the CDR3 is TGTGCCTGTGACCCCCTAGGGCACGATAAACTCATCTTC. As protein: CACDPLGHDKLIF.

Concerning this clone itself: TCRdb's protein for this DNA is that of a much larger clone and differs from the translation at residue 14, likely a read error; the protein shown is the DNA translation. This chain uses TRDV1 with TRDJ1, with TRDD3 matching over 9 bases. The J gene, left out of TCRdb, was set here by checking the DNA against germline. The V gene's germline CDR1 is TSWWSYY and CDR2 QGS. The CDR3 extends over 18 amino acids. DNA of the CDR3: TGTGCTCTTGGGGAACTTGGATTGCACGGGGGATACACCGGTAAACTCATCTTT. Translating it yields CALGELGLHGGYTGKLIF.

This clone was picked up a small number of times. For this DNA, TCRdb reports the protein of a much larger clone, which diverges at residue 3, most likely from a read error; the protein presented here is translated directly from the DNA. This sequence joins TRDV3 and TRDJ1, with 7 positions matching TRDD3. The CDR3 is 16 amino acids. The V and J ends lost 5 bases and 0 bases, in that order; junction bases with no gene match: 15. Germline CDR1 reads TVYSNPD; CDR2 reads GDNSRS (reference sequence). The DNA for the CDR3 is TGTGCCGTCATCCCTGGGGGTCCACCGTACACCGATAAACTCATCTTT. Protein: CAVIPGGPPYTDKLIF.

There are a few counts of this clone. It is likely a read error: a sequence one base away is far more abundant. Within the sample, other DNA sequences also encode this same CDR3. This chain connects TRDV1 to TRDJ1; TRDD2 might be the D (7 bases). The J gene is not listed in TCRdb, so it was assigned here from a DNA match to germline. The V end was cut by 0 bases, the J end by 0 bases, with 35 bases between. There are 24 residues in the CDR3. The germline V gene encodes CDR1 TSWWSYY and CDR2 QGS. CDR3 nucleotide sequence: TGTGCTCTTGGGGAACTCGGATTCTTACTTCCTAGACGATTCCTGGGGCGAAACACCGATAAACTCATCTTT. Translating gives CALGELGFLLPRRFLGRNTDKLIF.

This clone was counted only a few times. A far larger clone differs by one base, so this is likely a read error. Other DNA sequences of this sample code for an identical CDR3. This rearrangement joins TRAV38-2/DV8 to TRDJ1; 10 positions match TRDD3. Germline loops: CDR1 TSESDYY, CDR2 QEAYKQQN. CDR3 size: 22 residues. The CDR3 bases are TGTGCTTACAGGAGCTGCGGGTTCTTTATAACTGGGGGATTGAAGTACACCGATAAACTCATCTTT. This gives the protein CAYRSCGFFITGGLKYTDKLIF.

Worth noting for this clone: With a far larger clone one base away, a read error is the likely cause. Other nucleotide sequences from this sample produce the same CDR3. The genes are TRDV1 and TRDJ2; 7 bases match TRDD3. TCRdb carries no J gene annotation; the J gene was assigned here by matching the DNA with germline. V trimming: 0 bases; J trimming: 2 bases; junction bases outside the gene matches: 24. The CDR3 spans 23 residues. The germline V gene encodes CDR1 TSWWSYY and CDR2 QGS. In DNA, the CDR3 is TGTGCTCTTGGGGAACTAAGGGCGGCGTTACTGGGGACCACCGCCAGCTTGACAGCACAACTCTTCTTT. This codes for CALGELRAALLGTTASLTAQLFF.

This clone occurred a few times. The mismatch at residue 6 between this DNA's translation and the TCRdb protein of a much larger clone likely reflects a read error; the protein shown is translated from the DNA. The chain has TRDV1 and TRDJ1; 7 nucleotides line up with TRDD3. TCRdb does not report a J gene; here it was assigned by matching the DNA to germline references. The V and J ends lost 4 bases and 0 bases, in that order; junction bases with no gene match: 11. The CDR3 spans 17 residues. Germline CDR1 TSWWSYY, CDR2 QGS. The CDR3 DNA sequence: TGTGCTCTTGGGGTTGGAGGGGGGATCCCCTACACCGATAAACTCATCTTT. Translating it yields CALGVGGGIPYTDKLIF.

As concerns this clone: With a much larger clone just one base away, this may be a read error. The chain uses TRDV1 and TRDJ1, with D perhaps being TRDD2 or TRDD3 (7 bases each). The CDR3 has 33 amino acids. With 3 bases removed from V and 0 bases from J, the gap between germline ends came to 65 bases. The germline CDR1 and CDR2 sequences are TSWWSYY and QGS. DNA of the CDR3: TGTGCTCTTGGGGAGACCCAATTTGGTAGAGGCCTTCCTCTTCGTACTGGGGATCGGGGGGGTCGGTGGAGTTTTCCATACACCGATAAACTCATCTTT. Protein sequence: CALGETQFGRGLPLRTGDRGGRWSFPYTDKLIF.

In regard to this clone: The protein held in TCRdb is that of a much larger clone and does not match this DNA's translation at residue 5, likely because of a read error; the protein shown is translated from the DNA. The V gene is TRDV1, the J gene TRDJ1; D may be TRDD3 (5 bases). Looked up from germline, CDR1 is TSWWSYY and CDR2 is QGS. The CDR3 has 19 amino acids. The V and J ends lost 5 bases and 0 bases respectively, with 25 bases between them. The CDR3 sequence: CALGYTSSWVVLYTDKLIF. The CDR3 DNA follows: TGTGCTCTTGGGTATACTTCAAGCTGGGTGGTTCTGTACACCGATAAACTCATCTTT.

Of note for this clone: Since a far larger clone is one base different, this is likely a read error. The same CDR3 is also encoded by other DNA sequences in this sample. The chain has TRDV1 and TRDJ1; 8 nucleotides align to TRDD3. TCRdb is silent on the J gene; assignment here came from matching the DNA to germline. Germline V lookup: CDR1 TSWWSYY, CDR2 QGS. The CDR3 consists of 22 residues. The CDR3 nucleotides are TGTGCCCTTGGGGACGAATTCTCCTCCCGCACTGGCTGGGGGACGTACACCGATAAACTCATCTTT. Protein: CALGDEFSSRTGWGTYTDKLIF.

In this sample, this clone turned up a few times. This sequence is one base from a far larger clone and is likely a read error. Other DNA sequences from this sample encode an identical CDR3 as well. The chain couples TRDV1 to TRDJ1; TRDD3 matches 12 bases. V was pared by 0 bases and J by 1 base, with 27 bases of the junction left unmatched. Germline V lookup: CDR1 TSWWSYY, CDR2 QGS. CDR3 length: 25 amino acids. The CDR3 here is CALGELRVGLPALHWGILCTDKLIF. CDR3 coding DNA: TGTGCTCTTGGGGAACTAAGGGTGGGACTTCCTGCACTGCACTGGGGGATACTATGCACCGATAAACTCATCTTT.

As concerns this clone: The TCRdb protein comes from a much larger clone and disagrees with this DNA's translation at residue 21, likely due to a read error; the protein given here is derived from the DNA. The J gene was not called, though the V gene is TRDV1; TRDD3 is the table's D call, not checked against the DNA. There are 24 residues in the CDR3. Germline lookup yields CDR1 TSWWSYY and CDR2 QGS. CDR3 nucleotides: TGTGCTCTTGGGGAACTCGAGTTTTACCTGTTCAGAGGTGGGATACACCACATCACCGATAACCTCATCTTT. It codes for CALGELEFYLFRGGIHHITDNLIF.

This clone was observed a few times. A far larger clone lies a single base away; this is likely a read error. Other DNA sequences in this sample translate to the same CDR3. The chain joins TRDV1 to TRDJ1; D may be TRDD3 (5 bases). The CDR3 spans 12 residues. Germline lookup yields CDR1 TSWWSYY and CDR2 QGS. The DNA of the CDR3 is TGTGCTCTTGGTGGGGACACCGATAAGCTCATCTTT. It specifies CALGGDTDKLIF.

As to this clone: The protein held in TCRdb is that of a much larger clone and does not match this DNA's translation at residue 12, likely because of a read error; the protein shown is translated from the DNA. This rearrangement joins TRDV1 to TRDJ1, with D maybe TRDD3 (5 bases). The J gene comes from matching the DNA to germline here; TCRdb lacks it. The CDR3 consists of 21 residues. CDR1 is TSWWSYY, CDR2 QGS, per germline. The V gene lost 6 bases and the J gene lost 0 bases, with 32 bases spanning the gap. Here the CDR3 DNA reads TGTGCTCTTGGCTACCCCTGTTGCTCCTTTGGGGTCCCCGAGTACACCGATAAACTCATCTTT. It translates to CALGYPCCSFGVPEYTDKLIF.

About this clone itself: This is likely an artifact of a read error, given a far larger clone one base away. Different DNA sequences within this sample yield the same CDR3. V gene TRDV3 combines with J gene TRDJ1, with 10 bases aligning to TRDD3. TCRdb gives no J gene; it was assigned here by matching the DNA to germline. CDR3 length: 24 amino acids. The V gene's germline CDR1 is TVYSNPD and CDR2 GDNSRS (reference sequence). Here the CDR3 DNA reads TGCGCCCTCCCTCAATCCCGCGCAACCCTCACTGGGGGATCCTCCGACGAGTACACCGATAAACTCATCTTT. Residues: CALPQSRATLTGGSSDEYTDKLIF.

For this clone: The translation of this DNA and the TCRdb protein of a much larger clone differ at residue 13, probably owing to a read error; the protein shown here is translated from the DNA. The CDR3 nucleotides read TGTGCCTGTGACAGTATGGGGGATCCTTCGCGCGATAGACTCATCTTT. This translates into CACDSMGDPSRDRLIF. The genes are TRDV2 and TRDJ1, with 8 bases that match TRDD3. The J gene, left out of TCRdb, was set here by checking the DNA against germline. Looked up from germline, CDR1 is GEAIGNYY and CDR2 is EKD. The CDR3 contains 16 residues.

This clone occurred many times. This CDR3 is also generated by other DNA sequences in the sample. The chain uses TRDV1 and TRDJ1; D perhaps matches TRDD3 (6 bases). CDR1 TSWWSYY and CDR2 QGS come from the germline V gene. V was trimmed by 6 bases and J by 4 bases, leaving 21 bases between them. There are 16 residues in the CDR3. The CDR3 sequence: CALGRATLGYSDKLIF. Here the CDR3 DNA reads TGTGCTCTTGGTAGAGCTACTCTGGGGTACAGCGATAAACTCATCTTT.

Concerning this clone itself: This DNA's translation and the protein TCRdb lists, from a much larger clone, do not match at residue 15, likely due to a read error; the protein shown is translated from the DNA. The rearrangement joins TRDV3 to TRDJ1; 13 nucleotides agree with TRDD3. V was pared by 1 base and J by 2 bases, with 19 bases of the junction left unmatched. The CDR3 spans 20 residues. Germline CDR1 TVYSNPD, CDR2 GDNSRS (reference sequence). The CDR3 region is CAFIGGAFSVLGDTTDKLIF. The CDR3 DNA reads as TGTGCCTTTATCGGCGGCGCCTTCTCTGTACTGGGGGATACGACCGATAAACTCATCTTT.

With regard to this clone: The TCRdb protein, from a much larger clone, departs from this DNA's translation at residue 12, likely by read error; the protein shown derives from the DNA. The V and J genes are TRDV1 and TRDJ1; D could derive from TRDD2 or TRDD3 (5 bases each). CDR1 is TSWWSYY and CDR2 is QGS in the germline V gene. This CDR3 region has 21 residues. The V and J ends lost 2 bases and 0 bases respectively, with 28 bases between them. CDR3 nucleotides: TGTGCTCTTGGGGAAACCACCGGCCTTCTTTGGAGGATAAGGTACACCGATAAACTCATCTTT. It yields the protein CALGETTGLLWRIRYTDKLIF.

This clone has at least ten counts. The TCRdb record carries a much larger clone's protein, which differs from this DNA's translation at residue 6; a read error is the likely cause, and the protein listed here is the DNA translation. The chain combines TRDV1 with TRDJ1, with 12 bases matching TRDD3. V gave up 6 bases and J gave up 0 bases; unmatched junction bases: 8. This CDR3 region has 17 residues. The V gene's germline CDR1 is TSWWSYY and CDR2 QGS. CDR3 amino acids: CALGIVWGIRYTDKLIF. The CDR3, as DNA: TGTGCTCTTGGAATTGTCTGGGGGATACGTTACACCGATAAACTCATCTTT.